This TCR beta chain was retrieved from a study of T cells in Graves' hyperthyroidism and ophthalmopathy. Study-wide results and caveats: Among thyroid clonotypes expanded above 0.001, most also appeared in blood.

The CDR3 is 13 residues long. Germline-derived CDR1 and CDR2 are MNHNS and SASEGT. Trimming stripped 6 bases from V and 7 bases from J, with 13 bases between. At least ten counts were recorded for this clonotype. The antigen is not known. From RNA transcripts, TCR beta CDR3 regions were amplified. Carried out on the TCR CDR3, a first-round RT-PCR used the HTBI primer set. MiXCR was run by TCRdb on the multiplex PCR reads, yielding one entry per CDR3 protein. The sample yields more than 450,000 distinct CDR3 sequences, roughly 15% seen once. Sequenced input: blood. The chain recombines TRBV6-1 with TRBJ2-1; tentative D call: TRBD1 (6 bases). The clonotype was recovered from a woman aged 40 to 50 with Graves' hyperthyroidism. The CDR3 bases are TGTGCCAGCAGCACTCAGGGGCGGAATGAGCAGTTCTTC. It translates to CASSTQGRNEQFF.